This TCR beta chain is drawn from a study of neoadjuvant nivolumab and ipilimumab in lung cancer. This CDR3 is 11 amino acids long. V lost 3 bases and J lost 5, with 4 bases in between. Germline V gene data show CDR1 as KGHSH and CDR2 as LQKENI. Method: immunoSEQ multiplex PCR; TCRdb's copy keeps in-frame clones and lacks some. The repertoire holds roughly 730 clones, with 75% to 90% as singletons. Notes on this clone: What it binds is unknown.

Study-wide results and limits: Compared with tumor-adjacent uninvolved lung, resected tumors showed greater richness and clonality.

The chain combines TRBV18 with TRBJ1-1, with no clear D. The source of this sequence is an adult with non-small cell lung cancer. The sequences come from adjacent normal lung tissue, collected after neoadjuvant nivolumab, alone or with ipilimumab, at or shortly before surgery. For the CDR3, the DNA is TGTGCCAGCTCACCTTCGACTGAAGCTTTCTTT. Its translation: CASSPSTEAFF. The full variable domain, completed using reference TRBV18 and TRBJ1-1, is NAGVMQNPRHLVRRRGQEARLRCSPMKGHSHVYWYRQLPEEGLKFMVYLQKENIIDESGMPKERFSAEFPKEGPSILRIQQVVRGDSAAYFCASSPSTEAFFGQGTRLTVV.